Here is one TCR beta chain with its context. This clone's antigen is unknown. No qualities accompany the bases; no much larger clone lies one base away. Libraries were built with the immunoSEQ multiplex PCR assay. Regarding the original processing steps: A statistical classification framework was built to diagnose cytomegalovirus status from the catalog of TCR beta chain sequences. TCRdb holds this immuneACCESS table with in-frame rearrangements only. Some clones are missing; in checked studies, unresolved V genes explain under half, and the rest has no known cause. For V, J and clone size, that table is used; D and trimming come from the DNA. This sample lists some 270,000 clones; 86% were detected once. The top ten clones comprise over 0.95% of the sample. The donors were included in the validation cohort of approximately 130 subjects, a group kept apart from the roughly 670-subject first cohort.

The data belong to a study of cytomegalovirus exposure and HLA in healthy donors (dated by TCRdb to the late 2010s). In terms of the full investigation: According to a later analysis, the 120 validation repertoires were produced on the same platform as the approximately 600 repertoires of the first cohort. Besides the first cohort of 500 to 700 subjects, a separate validation cohort made up of 95 to 150 different subjects was used. The study aimed to test whether cataloging public T cell receptors could reveal signatures of past pathogen exposure. To predict cytomegalovirus infection status, the study brought together high-throughput TCR immunosequencing, statistical association of individual TCRs with disease status, and machine learning.

What the work shows at the level of the full study, not this receptor alone: Across donors, most TCR sequences were observed very rarely, whereas some public TCRs were present in many individuals. Cytomegalovirus status was reported to be diagnosed by the classifier with high specificity and sensitivity in both the original and validation cohorts. In the study, some 160 TCR beta chains were listed as associated with cytomegalovirus. The validation cohort had no HLA typing available for a later analysis, so co-occurrence within that cohort was assessed over all 120 or so repertoires. The authors suggested that the approach could potentially be extended to other disease states and immunological phenotypes. Subsequent analysis determined that TCRs grouped into clusters in the first cohort also showed a tendency toward co-occurrence across the 90 to 150 validation repertoires, and approximately 94% of cluster scores exceeded 0. A few of the identified cytomegalovirus-associated TCR beta chains were confirmed in vitro to be specific for cytomegalovirus antigens.

This clonotype was sampled from a woman younger than 30 in good health and CMV-seronegative. The sequenced sample was PBMCs.

The nucleotide sequence is given as TGTGCCAGCAGTTCTCTCCGGGACAGGGCAAACAAAGAGACCCAGTACTTC. This yields the protein CASSSLRDRANKETQYF. The rearranged chain carries TRBV27 and TRBJ2-5; a stretch of 9 junction bases matches TRBD1. From the germline V gene (reference sequence), CDR1 is MNHEY and CDR2 is SMNVEV. After removal of 4 bases from V and 3 bases from J, the junction retains 12 bases not matched to a gene. Reading from cysteine to phenylalanine, the CDR3 counts 17 amino acids. Kept here is only the CDR3 DNA, which spans 51 bases and is read in frame from base 1.